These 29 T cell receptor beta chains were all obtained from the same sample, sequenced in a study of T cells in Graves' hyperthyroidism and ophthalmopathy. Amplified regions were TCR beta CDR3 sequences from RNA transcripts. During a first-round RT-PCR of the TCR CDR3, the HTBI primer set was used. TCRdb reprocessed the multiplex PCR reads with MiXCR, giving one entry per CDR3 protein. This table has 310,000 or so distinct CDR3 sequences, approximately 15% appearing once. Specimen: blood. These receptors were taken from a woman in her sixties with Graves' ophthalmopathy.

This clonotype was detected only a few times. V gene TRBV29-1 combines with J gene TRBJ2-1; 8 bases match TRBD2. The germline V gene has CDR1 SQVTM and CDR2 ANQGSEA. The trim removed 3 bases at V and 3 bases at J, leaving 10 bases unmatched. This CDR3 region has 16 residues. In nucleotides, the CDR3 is TGCAGCGTTGAGTTCAAACTAGCGGACTACTACAATGAGCAGTTCTTC. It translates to CSVEFKLADYYNEQFF.

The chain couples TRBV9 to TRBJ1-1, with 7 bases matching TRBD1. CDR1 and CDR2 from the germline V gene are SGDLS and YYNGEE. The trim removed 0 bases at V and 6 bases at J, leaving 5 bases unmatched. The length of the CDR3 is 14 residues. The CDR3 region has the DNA TGTGCCAGCAGCGTAGGCGACAGGGTCTCTGAAGCTTTCTTT. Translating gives CASSVGDRVSEAFF.

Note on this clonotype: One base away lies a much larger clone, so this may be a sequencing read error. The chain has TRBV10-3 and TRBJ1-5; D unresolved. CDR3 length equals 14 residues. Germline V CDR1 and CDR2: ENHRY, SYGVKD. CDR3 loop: CASSLSSLDQPQHF. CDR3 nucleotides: TGTGCCAGCAGTTTAAGTAGTTTGGATCAGCCCCAGCATTTT.

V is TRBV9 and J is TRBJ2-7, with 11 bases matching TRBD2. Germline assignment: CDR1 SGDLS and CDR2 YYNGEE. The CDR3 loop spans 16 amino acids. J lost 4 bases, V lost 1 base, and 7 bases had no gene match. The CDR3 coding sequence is TGTGCCAGCAGCGTAACCCCGCTAGCGGGAGGTTACGAGCAGTACTTC. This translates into CASSVTPLAGGYEQYF.

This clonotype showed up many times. CDR3 nucleotides: TGTGCCAGCATCCACGGGACAGGGGTCAACACTGAAGCTTTCTTT. Translation gives CASIHGTGVNTEAFF. This chain connects TRBV28 to TRBJ1-1; 10 bases fit TRBD1. The V and J ends lost 7 bases and 2 bases, in that order; junction bases with no gene match: 7. Germline V gene sequence: CDR1 MDHEN, CDR2 SYDVKM. The CDR3 has 15 residues.

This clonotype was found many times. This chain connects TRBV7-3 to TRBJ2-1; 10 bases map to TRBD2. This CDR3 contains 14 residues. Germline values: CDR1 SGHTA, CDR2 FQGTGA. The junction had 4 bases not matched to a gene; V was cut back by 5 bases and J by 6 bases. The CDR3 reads CASSLSGRANEQFF. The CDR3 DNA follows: TGTGCCAGCAGCCTAAGCGGGAGGGCCAATGAGCAGTTCTTC. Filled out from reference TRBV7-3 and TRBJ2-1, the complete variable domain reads GAGVSQTPSNKVTEKGKYVELRCDPISGHTALYWYRQSLGQGPEFLIYFQGTGAADDSGLPNDRFFAVRPEGSVSTLKIQRTERGDSAVYLCASSLSGRANEQFFGPGTRLTVL.

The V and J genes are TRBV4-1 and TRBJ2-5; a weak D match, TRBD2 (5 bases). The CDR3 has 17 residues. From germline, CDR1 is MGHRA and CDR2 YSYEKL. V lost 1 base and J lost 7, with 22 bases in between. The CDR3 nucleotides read TGCGCCAGCAGCCAAGGCCCTCTGATACTAGTAATCGGGACCCAGTACTTC. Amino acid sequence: CASSQGPLILVIGTQYF.

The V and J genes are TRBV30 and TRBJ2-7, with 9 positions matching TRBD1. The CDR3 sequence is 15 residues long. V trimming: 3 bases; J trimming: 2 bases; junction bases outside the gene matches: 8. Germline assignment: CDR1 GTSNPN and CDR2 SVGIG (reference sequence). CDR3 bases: TGTGCCTGGAGCGCCCGATGGGACAGGGCCTACGAGCAGTACTTC. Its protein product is CAWSARWDRAYEQYF.

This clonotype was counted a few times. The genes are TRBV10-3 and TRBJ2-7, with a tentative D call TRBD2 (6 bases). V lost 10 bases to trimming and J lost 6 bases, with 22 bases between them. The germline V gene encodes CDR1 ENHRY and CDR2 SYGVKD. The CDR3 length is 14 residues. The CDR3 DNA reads TGTGCCACCCAACCCCGGGACGGGGGATCCGAGCAGTACTTC. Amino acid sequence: CATQPRDGGSEQYF.

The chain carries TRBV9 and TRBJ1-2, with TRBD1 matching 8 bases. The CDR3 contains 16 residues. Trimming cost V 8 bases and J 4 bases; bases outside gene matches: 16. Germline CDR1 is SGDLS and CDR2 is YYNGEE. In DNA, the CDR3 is TGTGCCAGTAGCTCCCCAGACAGGGGAAATCTCTATGGCTACACCTTC. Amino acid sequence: CASSSPDRGNLYGYTF.

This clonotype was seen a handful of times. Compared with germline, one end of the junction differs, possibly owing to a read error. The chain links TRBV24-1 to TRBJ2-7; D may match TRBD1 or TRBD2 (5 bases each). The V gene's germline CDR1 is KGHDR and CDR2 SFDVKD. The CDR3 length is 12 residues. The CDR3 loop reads CVTSATTGEQYF. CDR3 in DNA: TGTGTCACCAGTGCGACTACAGGCGAGCAGTACTTC.

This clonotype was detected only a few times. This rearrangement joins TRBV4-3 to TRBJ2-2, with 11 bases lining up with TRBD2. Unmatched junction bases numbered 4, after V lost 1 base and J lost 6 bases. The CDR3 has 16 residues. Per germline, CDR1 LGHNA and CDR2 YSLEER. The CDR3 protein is CASSQGVSGRAGELFF. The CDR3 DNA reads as TGCGCCAGCAGCCAAGGTGTTAGCGGGAGGGCCGGGGAGCTGTTTTTT.

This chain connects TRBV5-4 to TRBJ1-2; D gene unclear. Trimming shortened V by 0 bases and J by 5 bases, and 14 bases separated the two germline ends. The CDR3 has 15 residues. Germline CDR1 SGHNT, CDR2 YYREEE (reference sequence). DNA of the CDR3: TGTGCCAGCAGCTTGGTCACGGAATCTGGATATGGCTACACCTTC. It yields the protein CASSLVTESGYGYTF.

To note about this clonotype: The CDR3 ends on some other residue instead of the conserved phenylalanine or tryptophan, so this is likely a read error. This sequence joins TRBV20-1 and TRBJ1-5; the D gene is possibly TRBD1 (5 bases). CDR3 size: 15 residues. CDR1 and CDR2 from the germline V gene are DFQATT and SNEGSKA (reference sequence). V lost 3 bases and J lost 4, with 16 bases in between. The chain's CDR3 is CSARGQGALNQPQHL. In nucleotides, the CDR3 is TGCAGTGCTAGGGGGCAGGGCGCTTTAAATCAGCCCCAGCATCTT.

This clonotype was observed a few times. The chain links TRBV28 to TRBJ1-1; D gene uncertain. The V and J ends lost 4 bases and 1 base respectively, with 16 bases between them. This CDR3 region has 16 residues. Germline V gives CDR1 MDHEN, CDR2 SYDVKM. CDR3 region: CASSSPEVEQNTEAFF. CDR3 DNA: TGTGCCAGCAGTTCCCCCGAGGTGGAACAGAACACTGAAGCTTTCTTT.

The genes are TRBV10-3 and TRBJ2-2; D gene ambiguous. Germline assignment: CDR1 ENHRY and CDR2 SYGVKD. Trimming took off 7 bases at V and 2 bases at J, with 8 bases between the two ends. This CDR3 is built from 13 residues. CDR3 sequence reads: CAITGENTGELFF. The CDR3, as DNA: TGTGCCATCACTGGGGAAAACACCGGGGAGCTGTTTTTT.

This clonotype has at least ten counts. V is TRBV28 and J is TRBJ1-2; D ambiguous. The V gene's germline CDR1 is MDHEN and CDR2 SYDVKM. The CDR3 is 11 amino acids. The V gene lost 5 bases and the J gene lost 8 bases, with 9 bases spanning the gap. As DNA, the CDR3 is TGTGCCAGCAGTCATCCGGGGGGCTACACCTTC. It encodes CASSHPGGYTF.

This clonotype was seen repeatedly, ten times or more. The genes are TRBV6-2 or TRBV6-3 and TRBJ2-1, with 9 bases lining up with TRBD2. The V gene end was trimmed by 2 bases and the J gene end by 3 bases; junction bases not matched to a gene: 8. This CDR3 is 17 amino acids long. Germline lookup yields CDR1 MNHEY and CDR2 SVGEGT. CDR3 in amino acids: CASSYGGRAYRYNEQFF. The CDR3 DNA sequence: TGTGCCAGCAGTTACGGCGGGAGGGCGTACCGCTACAATGAGCAGTTCTTC.

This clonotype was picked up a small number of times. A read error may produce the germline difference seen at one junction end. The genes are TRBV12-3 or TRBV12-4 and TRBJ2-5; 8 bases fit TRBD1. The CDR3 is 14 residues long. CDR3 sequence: CASSSRGLEEAQYF. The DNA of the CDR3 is TGTGCCAGCAGTTCCAGGGGGCTGGAAGAGGCCCAGTACTTC.

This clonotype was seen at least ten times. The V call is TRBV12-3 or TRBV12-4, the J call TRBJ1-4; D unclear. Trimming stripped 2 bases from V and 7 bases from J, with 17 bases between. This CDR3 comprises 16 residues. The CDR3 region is CASSLISRAYSEKLFF. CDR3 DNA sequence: TGTGCCAGCAGTTTAATCTCAAGGGCGTATAGTGAAAAACTGTTTTTT.

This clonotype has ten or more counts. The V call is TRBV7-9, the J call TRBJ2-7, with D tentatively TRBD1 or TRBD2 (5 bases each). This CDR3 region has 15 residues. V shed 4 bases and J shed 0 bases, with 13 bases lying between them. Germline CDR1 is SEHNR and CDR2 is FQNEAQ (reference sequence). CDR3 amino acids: CASSSPGRYSYEQYF. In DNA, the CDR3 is TGTGCCAGCAGCTCTCCGGGACGGTACTCCTACGAGCAGTACTTC.

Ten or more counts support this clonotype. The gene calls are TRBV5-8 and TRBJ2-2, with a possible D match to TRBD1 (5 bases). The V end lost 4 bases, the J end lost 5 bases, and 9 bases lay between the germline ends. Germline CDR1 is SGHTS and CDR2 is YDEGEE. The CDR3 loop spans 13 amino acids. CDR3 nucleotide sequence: TGTGCCAGCAGCGGCAGGGTGACCGGGGAGCTGTTTTTT. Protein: CASSGRVTGELFF. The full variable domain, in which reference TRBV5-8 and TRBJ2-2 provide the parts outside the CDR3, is EAGVTQSPTHLIKTRGQQATLRCSPISGHTSVYWYQQALGLGLQFLLWYDEGEERNRGNFPPRFSGRQFPNYSSELNVNALELEDSALYLCASSGRVTGELFFGEGSRLTVL.

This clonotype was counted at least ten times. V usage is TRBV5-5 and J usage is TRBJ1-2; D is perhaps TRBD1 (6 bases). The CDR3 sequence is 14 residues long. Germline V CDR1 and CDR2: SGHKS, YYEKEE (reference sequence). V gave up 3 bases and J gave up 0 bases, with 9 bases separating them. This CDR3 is CASSSRTANYGYTF. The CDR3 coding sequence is TGTGCCAGCAGCTCGAGGACAGCTAACTATGGCTACACCTTC.

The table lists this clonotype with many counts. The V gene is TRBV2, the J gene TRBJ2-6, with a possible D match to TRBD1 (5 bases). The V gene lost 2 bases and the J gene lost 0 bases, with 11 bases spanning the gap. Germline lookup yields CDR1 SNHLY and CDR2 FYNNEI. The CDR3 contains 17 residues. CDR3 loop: CASSERADSSGANVLTF. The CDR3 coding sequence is TGTGCCAGCAGTGAAAGGGCCGACAGCTCTGGGGCCAACGTCCTGACTTTC. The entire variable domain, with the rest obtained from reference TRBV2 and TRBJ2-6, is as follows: EPEVTQTPSHQVTQMGQEVILRCVPISNHLYFYWYRQILGQKVEFLVSFYNNEISEKSEIFDDQFSVERPDGSNFTLKIRSTKLEDSAMYFCASSERADSSGANVLTFGAGSRLTVL.

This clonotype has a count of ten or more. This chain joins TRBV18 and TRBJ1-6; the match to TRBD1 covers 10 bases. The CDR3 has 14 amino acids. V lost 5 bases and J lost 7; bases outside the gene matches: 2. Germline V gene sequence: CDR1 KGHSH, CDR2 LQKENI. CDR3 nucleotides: TGTGCCAGCTCAGAGACAGGGGGCAATTCACCCCTCCACTTT. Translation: CASSETGGNSPLHF.

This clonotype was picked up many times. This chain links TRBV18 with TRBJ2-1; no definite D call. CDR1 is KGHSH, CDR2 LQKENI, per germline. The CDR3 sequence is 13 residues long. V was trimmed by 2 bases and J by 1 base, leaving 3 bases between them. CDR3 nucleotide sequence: TGTGCCAGCTCACCAGGTTCCTACAATGAGCAGTTCTTC. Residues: CASSPGSYNEQFF. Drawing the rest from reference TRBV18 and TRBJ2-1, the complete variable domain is NAGVMQNPRHLVRRRGQEARLRCSPMKGHSHVYWYRQLPEEGLKFMVYLQKENIIDESGMPKERFSAEFPKEGPSILRIQQVVRGDSAAYFCASSPGSYNEQFFGPGTRLTVL.

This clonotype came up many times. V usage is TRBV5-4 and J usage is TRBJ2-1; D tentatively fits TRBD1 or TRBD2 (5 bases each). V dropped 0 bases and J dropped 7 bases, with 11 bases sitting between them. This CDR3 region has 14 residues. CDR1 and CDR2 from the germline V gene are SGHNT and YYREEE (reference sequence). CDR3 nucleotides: TGTGCCAGCAGCTTGGGGGGACGGACGAATGAGCAGTTCTTC. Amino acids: CASSLGGRTNEQFF.

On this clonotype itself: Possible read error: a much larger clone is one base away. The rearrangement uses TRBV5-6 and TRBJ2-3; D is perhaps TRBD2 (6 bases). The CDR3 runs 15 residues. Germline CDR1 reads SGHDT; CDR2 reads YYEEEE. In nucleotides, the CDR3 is TGTGCCAGCATCGTGGGACTCACTAGCACAGATACGCGGTATTTT. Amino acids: CASIVGLTSTDTRYF.

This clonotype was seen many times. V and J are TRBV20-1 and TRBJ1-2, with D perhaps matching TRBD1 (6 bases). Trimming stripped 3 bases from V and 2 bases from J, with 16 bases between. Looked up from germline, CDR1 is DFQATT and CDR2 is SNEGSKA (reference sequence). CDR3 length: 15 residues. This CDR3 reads CSARGHPGDNYGYTF. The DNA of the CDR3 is TGCAGTGCTAGGGGTCACCCAGGGGACAACTATGGCTACACCTTC.